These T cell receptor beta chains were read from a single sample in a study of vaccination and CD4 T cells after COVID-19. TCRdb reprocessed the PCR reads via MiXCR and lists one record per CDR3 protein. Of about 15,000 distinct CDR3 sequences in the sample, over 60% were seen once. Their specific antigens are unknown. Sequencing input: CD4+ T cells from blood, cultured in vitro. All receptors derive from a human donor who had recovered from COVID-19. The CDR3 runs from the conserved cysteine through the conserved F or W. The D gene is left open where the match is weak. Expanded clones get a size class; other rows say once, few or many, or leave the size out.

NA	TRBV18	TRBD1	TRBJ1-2	TGTGCCAGCTCACCAGTTTTAGTTGGGACAGGGGGTTCCCTTGGCTACACCTTC	CASSPVLVGTGGSLGYTF
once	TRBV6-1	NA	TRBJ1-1	TGTGCCAGCAGCCCCCCGATAGGCGCGGAGGGCACTGAAGCTTTCTTT	CASSPPIGAEGTEAFF
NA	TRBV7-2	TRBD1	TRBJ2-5	TGTGCCAGCAGCTCTGGGACAGGTTGGGTGACCCAGTACTTC	CASSSGTGWVTQYF
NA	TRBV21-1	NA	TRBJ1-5	TGTGCCAGCAGCAAAGGGGGGACAGGTATGAGGAGCAATCAGCCCCAGCATTTT	CASSKGGTGMRSNQPQHF
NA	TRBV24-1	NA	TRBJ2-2	TGTGCCACCAGGTTGGGGCCCGGGGAGCTGTTTTTT	CATRLGPGELFF
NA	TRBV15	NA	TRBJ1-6	TGTGCCACCAGCAGACAGGGGAAATCACCCCTCCACTTT	CATSRQGKSPLHF
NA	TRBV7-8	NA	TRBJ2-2	TGTGCCAGCAGCTTAGGACACAGGACGTCCGGGGAGCTGTTTTTT	CASSLGHRTSGELFF
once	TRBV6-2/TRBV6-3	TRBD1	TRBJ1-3	TGTGCCGGCCGCGGGACAGTTGGAAACACCATATATTTT	CAGRGTVGNTIYF
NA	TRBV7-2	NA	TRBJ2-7	TGTGCCAGCAGCTTAGTCCGTACGGGGGACTCTCTCTACTTC	CASSLVRTGDSLYF
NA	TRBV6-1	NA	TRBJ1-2	TGTGCCAGCAGTAGGGGGGATTTGGGGGGCTACACCTTC	CASSRGDLGGYTF
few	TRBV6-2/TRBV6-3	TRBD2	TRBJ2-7	TGTGCCAGCAGTTATGATAGCGGGAGAAATCAGCAGTACTTC	CASSYDSGRNQQYF
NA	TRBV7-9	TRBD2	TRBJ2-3	TGTGCCAGCAGCGCCCGACTAGCGGGAGGGAACACAGATACGCAGTATTTT	CASSARLAGGNTDTQYF
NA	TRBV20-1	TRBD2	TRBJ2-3	TGCAGTGCTGTCCCCCGGGTAGCGGGAGTCACAGATACGCAGTATTTT	CSAVPRVAGVTDTQYF
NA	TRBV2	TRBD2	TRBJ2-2	TGTGCCAGCACCGAGAGGACTAGCGGGACCACCGGGGAGCTGTTTTTT	CASTERTSGTTGELFF
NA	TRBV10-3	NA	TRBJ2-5	TGTGCCATCAGTGAAGGGGCGGGCCGCCTTCGAGAGACCCAGTACTTC	CAISEGAGRLRETQYF
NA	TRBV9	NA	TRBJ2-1	TGTGCCAGCAGCGTCCTAAAGGGGGAGCAGTTCTTC	CASSVLKGEQFF
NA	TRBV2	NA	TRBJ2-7	TGTGCCAGCAGTGAAGGGACGGGGAACTACGAGCAGTACTTC	CASSEGTGNYEQYF
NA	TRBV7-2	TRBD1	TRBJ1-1	TGTGCCAGCAGCGCCAGGACAGGGAACACTGAAGCTTTCTTT	CASSARTGNTEAFF
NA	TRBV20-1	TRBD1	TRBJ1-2	TGCAGTGTCAGACAGGGCCCCTATGGCTACACCTTC	CSVRQGPYGYTF
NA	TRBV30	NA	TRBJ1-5	TGTGCCTGGAGTCCGCAGGTGCGCAATCAGCCCCAGCATTTT	CAWSPQVRNQPQHF
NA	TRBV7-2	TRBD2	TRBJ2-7	TGTGCCAGCAGCATTCCAGGCCCTAGCGGGAACGAGCAGTACTTC	CASSIPGPSGNEQYF
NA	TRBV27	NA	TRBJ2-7	TGTGCCAGCAGTTCCAGATACTACGAGCAGTACTTC	CASSSRYYEQYF
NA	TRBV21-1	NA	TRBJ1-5	TGTGCCAGCAGCAGAGGGGTCCGGGGGTATAGCAATCAGCCCCAGCATTTT	CASSRGVRGYSNQPQHF
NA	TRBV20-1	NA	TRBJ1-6	TGCAGTGCTAGAGATGTGGATCGGATGAGCTCCTATAATTCACCCCTCCACTTT	CSARDVDRMSSYNSPLHF
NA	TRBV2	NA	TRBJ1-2	TGTGCCAGCAGTGCCCAGGGGCTAAGGTCTGCGGAGGATGGCTACACCTTC	CASSAQGLRSAEDGYTF
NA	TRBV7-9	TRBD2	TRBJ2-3	TGTGCCAGCAGCCCATTCCTATCCGGACTAGCGGTCACAGATACGCAGTATTTT	CASSPFLSGLAVTDTQYF
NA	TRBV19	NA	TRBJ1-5	TGTGCCAGTAGTTACGGGGGAGGTCAGCCCCAGCATTTT	CASSYGGGQPQHF
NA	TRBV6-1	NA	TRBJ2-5	TGTGCCAGCAGTCCATTAGAGGGGAAGTACTTC	CASSPLEGKYF
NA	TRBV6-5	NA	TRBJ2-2	TGTGCCAGCAGTTCCCGGACCCTCACCGGGGAGCTGTTTTTT	CASSSRTLTGELFF
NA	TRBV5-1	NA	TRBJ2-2	TGCGCCAGCAGCTTGTTTGGCGGAAACACCGGGGAGCTGTTTTTT	CASSLFGGNTGELFF
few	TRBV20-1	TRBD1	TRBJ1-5	TGCAGTGCTAGGGGACAGGGATCCGACTATAGCAATCAGCCCCAGCATTTT	CSARGQGSDYSNQPQHF
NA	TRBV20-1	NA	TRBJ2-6	TGCAGTGCTAGTACCAGGGCGGGGGCCAACGTCCTGACTTTC	CSASTRAGANVLTF
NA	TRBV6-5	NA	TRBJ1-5	TGTGCCAGCAGTTCAGGGGTTGGGCGGGGTAGCAATCAGCCCCAGCATTTT	CASSSGVGRGSNQPQHF
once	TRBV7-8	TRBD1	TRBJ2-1	TGTGCCAGTGCCCGGACAGGGACCTACAATGAGCAGTTCTTC	CASARTGTYNEQFF
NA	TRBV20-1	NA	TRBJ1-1	TGCAGTGCTCCCCTACCGGGACAATCGAGAGCTTTCTTT	CSAPLPGQSRAFF
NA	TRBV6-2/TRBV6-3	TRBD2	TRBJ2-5	TGTGCCAGCAGTTACCCTACGCGGGAGTTAGTAGAGACCCAGTACTTC	CASSYPTRELVETQYF
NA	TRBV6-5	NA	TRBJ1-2	TGTGCCAGCAGTTACCTCAGTCACTATGGCTACACCTTC	CASSYLSHYGYTF
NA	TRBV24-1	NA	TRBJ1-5	TGTGCCACCAGTGCGGGCACCCTGGGGTCTTCACCCCAGCATTTT	CATSAGTLGSSPQHF
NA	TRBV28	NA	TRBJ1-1	TGTGCCAGCAGTTTATTCTCTCTGACGGCCGAAGCTTTCTTT	CASSLFSLTAEAFF
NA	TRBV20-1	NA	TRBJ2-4	TGCAGTGCTAGTCTTTCGGCCAAAAACATTCAGTACTTC	CSASLSAKNIQYF
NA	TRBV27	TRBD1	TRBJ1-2	TGTGCCAGCAGTTGGGACAGGACCTATGGCTACACCTTC	CASSWDRTYGYTF
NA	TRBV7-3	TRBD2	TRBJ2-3	TGTGCCAGCAGTTTTCTAGCGGCCGGCACAGATACGCAGTATTTT	CASSFLAAGTDTQYF